Below, 8 T cell receptor beta chains from the same sample are listed, as sequenced in a study of blood T cell repertoires in COVID-19. Only in-frame clones appear in the TCRdb table, and some are missing; sequencing was by immunoSEQ multiplex PCR. The repertoire includes 180,000 or so clones, 76% of them detected once, and about 9% sits in the top ten. Sequencing was done on a sample of peripheral blood. The source is a woman in her forties or fifties with active or convalescent COVID-19.

The table lists this clone with a count of one. CDR3 residues: CASSFQGGYGYTF. DNA for the CDR3: TGTGCCAGCAGCTTCCAAGGGGGCTATGGCTACACCTTC. The V and J genes are TRBV7-9 and TRBJ1-2, with D tentatively TRBD1 (6 bases). V gave up 3 bases and J gave up 4 bases, with 9 bases separating them. The CDR3 extends over 13 amino acids. Germline V gene sequence: CDR1 SEHNR, CDR2 FQNEAQ (reference sequence). Filled out from reference TRBV7-9 and TRBJ1-2, the complete variable domain reads DTGVSQNPRHKITKRGQNVTFRCDPISEHNRLYWYRQTLGQGPEFLTYFQNEAQLEKSRLLSDRFSAERPKGSFSTLEIQRTEQGDSAMYLCASSFQGGYGYTFGSGTRLTVV.

This clone has more than one count but fewer than ten. The rearrangement links TRBV28 to TRBJ2-7; 7 nucleotides align to TRBD1. The CDR3 extends over 13 amino acids. From germline, CDR1 is MDHEN and CDR2 SYDVKM. J was trimmed by 0 bases and V by 8 bases; bases with no gene match: 4. The CDR3 DNA follows: TGTGCCAGCCTGGGACAGACCTCCTACGAGCAGTACTTC. Residues: CASLGQTSYEQYF.

This rearrangement joins TRBV6-2 or TRBV6-3 to TRBJ1-3; a possible D gene is TRBD1 (5 bases). This CDR3 comprises 17 residues. The germline V gene has CDR1 MNHEY and CDR2 SVGEGT. V lost 5 bases to trimming and J lost 4 bases, with 21 bases between them. This chain's CDR3 is CASSTVEGMASGNTIYF. CDR3 coding DNA: TGTGCCAGCAGTACCGTGGAGGGGATGGCTTCGGGAAACACCATATATTTT.

CDR3 bases: TGTGCCATCAGTCGGGATAATTCACCCCTCCACTTT. Its translation is CAISRDNSPLHF. The chain joins TRBV10-3 to TRBJ1-6; D not certain. The CDR3 runs 12 residues. Between the trimmed V and J ends, which lost 5 bases and 5 bases, there was a span of 4 bases. Germline loops: CDR1 ENHRY, CDR2 SYGVKD.

This chain joins TRBV4-3 and TRBJ1-4; TRBD1 agrees at 9 bases. The CDR3 covers 14 residues. The V gene's germline CDR1 is LGHNA and CDR2 YSLEER. J was trimmed by 7 bases and V by 2 bases; bases with no gene match: 2. DNA of the CDR3: TGCGCCAGCAGCCAACCGGGACAGGGTGAAAAACTGTTTTTT. This encodes CASSQPGQGEKLFF.

The rearrangement uses TRBV5-5 and TRBJ1-2; 7 bases line up with TRBD1. The CDR3 contains 14 residues. Trimming at V came to 0 bases and at J to 7 bases, leaving 6 bases not matched to a gene. Per germline, CDR1 SGHKS and CDR2 YYEKEE (reference sequence). The CDR3 DNA reads TGTGCCAGCAGCTTGGGACAGGGAGAGTCTGGCTACACCTTC. Translated: CASSLGQGESGYTF. The full variable domain, completed using reference TRBV5-5 and TRBJ1-2, is DAGVTQSPTHLIKTRGQQVTLRCSPISGHKSVSWYQQVLGQGPQFIFQYYEKEERGRGNFPDRFSARQFPNYSSELNVNALLLGDSALYLCASSLGQGESGYTFGSGTRLTVV.

This clone came up a few times. V usage is TRBV30 and J usage is TRBJ1-2; TRBD1 might be the D (5 bases). This CDR3 comprises 15 residues. CDR1 is GTSNPN, CDR2 SVGIG, per germline (reference sequence). Trimming took off 0 bases at V and 5 bases at J, with 16 bases between the two ends. The CDR3, as DNA: TGTGCCTGGAGTGTACCGCAGGGTAGTTGGTATGGCTACACCTTC. It encodes CAWSVPQGSWYGYTF.

The chain uses TRBV18 and TRBJ2-1, with TRBD2 matching 12 bases. Per the germline V gene, CDR1 is KGHSH and CDR2 is LQKENI. The ends lost 3 bases at V and 6 bases at J; junction bases unmatched: 6. The CDR3 has 16 amino acids. CDR3 loop: CASSPLAGGNSNEQFF. The CDR3, as DNA: TGTGCCAGCTCACCCCTAGCGGGAGGGAATAGCAATGAGCAGTTCTTC.